This T cell receptor beta chain was found in a study of blood T cell repertoires in COVID-19. Study context: PBMCs, B-cell-depleted T cells, or T cells were the source of the cDNA or gDNA that made up the material.

Authors' analysis steps: Cell counts per sample came from amplifying reference gene primers. Some clones are missing from TCRdb's copy, which holds only in-frame ones; the method was immunoSEQ multiplex PCR. For V, J and clone size, that table is used; D and trimming come from the DNA. The sample lists 75,000 to 80,000 clones; about 93% were seen once. Trimming took off 0 bases at V and 2 bases at J, with 26 bases between the two ends. CDR1 and CDR2 (germline): KGHSH, LQKENI. The CDR3 sequence is 20 residues long. The chain has TRBV18 and TRBJ2-7, with D possibly TRBD1 on 6 matching bases. The sequenced material came from peripheral blood. This TCR was sampled from a human donor in a cohort sampled during active COVID-19. The CDR3 DNA reads as TGTGCCAGCTCACCACCTGGTGCAGGGGTTGGGAAAGGCAACCCCTACGAGCAGTACTTC. Translation gives CASSPPGAGVGKGNPYEQYF.